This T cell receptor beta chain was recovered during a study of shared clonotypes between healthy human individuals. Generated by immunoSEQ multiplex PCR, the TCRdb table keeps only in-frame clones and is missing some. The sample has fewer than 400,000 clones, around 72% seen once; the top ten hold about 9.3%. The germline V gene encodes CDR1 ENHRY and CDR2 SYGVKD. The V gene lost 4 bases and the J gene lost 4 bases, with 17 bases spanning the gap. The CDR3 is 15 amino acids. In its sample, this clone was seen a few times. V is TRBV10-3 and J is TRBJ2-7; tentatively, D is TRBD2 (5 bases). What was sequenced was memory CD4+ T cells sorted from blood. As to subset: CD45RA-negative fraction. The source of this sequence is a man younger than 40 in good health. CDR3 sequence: CAISGSDKPGYEQYF. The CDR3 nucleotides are TGTGCCATCAGTGGGTCGGATAAACCGGGATACGAGCAGTACTTC.